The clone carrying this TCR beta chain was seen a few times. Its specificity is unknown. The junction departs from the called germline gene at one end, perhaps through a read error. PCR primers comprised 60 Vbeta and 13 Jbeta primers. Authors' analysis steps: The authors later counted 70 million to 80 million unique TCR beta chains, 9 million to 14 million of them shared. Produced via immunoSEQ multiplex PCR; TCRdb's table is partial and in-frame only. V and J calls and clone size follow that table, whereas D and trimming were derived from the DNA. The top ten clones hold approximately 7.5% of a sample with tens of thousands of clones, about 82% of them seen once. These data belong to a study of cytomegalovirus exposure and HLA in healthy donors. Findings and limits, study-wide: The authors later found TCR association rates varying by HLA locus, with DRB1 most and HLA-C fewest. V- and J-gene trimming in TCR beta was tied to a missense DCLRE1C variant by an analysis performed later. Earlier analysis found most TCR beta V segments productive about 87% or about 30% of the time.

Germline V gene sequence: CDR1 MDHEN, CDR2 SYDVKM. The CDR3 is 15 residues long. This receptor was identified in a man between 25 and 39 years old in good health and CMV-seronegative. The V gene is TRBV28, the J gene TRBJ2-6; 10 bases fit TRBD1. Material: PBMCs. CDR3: CASSLGGQGDNVLTF. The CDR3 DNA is TGTGCCAGCAGTTTAGGCGGACAGGGGGACAACGTCCTGACTTTC.